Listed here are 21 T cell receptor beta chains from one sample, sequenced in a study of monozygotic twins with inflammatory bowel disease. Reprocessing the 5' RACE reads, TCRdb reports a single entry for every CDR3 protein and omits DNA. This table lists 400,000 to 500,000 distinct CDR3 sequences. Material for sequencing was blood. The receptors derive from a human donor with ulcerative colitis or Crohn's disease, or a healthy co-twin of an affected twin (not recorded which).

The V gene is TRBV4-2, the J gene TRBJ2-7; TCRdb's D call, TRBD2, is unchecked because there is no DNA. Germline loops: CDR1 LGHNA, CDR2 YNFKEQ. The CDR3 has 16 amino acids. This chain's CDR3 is CASSQGALQSSYEQYF.

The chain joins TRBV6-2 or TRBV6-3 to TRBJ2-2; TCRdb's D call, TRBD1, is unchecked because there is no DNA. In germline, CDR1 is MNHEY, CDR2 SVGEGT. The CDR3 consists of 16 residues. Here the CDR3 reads CASSETGGEITGELFF.

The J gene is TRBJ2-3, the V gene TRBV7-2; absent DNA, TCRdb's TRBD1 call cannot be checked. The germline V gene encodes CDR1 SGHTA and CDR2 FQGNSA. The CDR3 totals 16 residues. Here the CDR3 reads CASSLEGAGGGYTQYF. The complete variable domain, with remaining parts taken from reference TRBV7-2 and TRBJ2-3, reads GAGVSQSPSNKVTEKGKDVELRCDPISGHTALYWYRQSLGQGLEFLIYFQGNSAPDKSGLPSDRFSAERTGGSVSTLTIQRTQQEDSAVYLCASSLEGAGGGYTQYFGPGTRLTVL.

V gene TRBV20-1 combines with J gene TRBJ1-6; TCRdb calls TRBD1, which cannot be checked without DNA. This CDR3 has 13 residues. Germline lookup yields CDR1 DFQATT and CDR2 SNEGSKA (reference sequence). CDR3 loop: CSASQGQRSPLHF.

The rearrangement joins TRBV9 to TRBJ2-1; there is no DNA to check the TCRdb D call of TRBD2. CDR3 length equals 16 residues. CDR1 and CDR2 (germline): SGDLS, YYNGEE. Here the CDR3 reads CASILTPREGYNEQFF.

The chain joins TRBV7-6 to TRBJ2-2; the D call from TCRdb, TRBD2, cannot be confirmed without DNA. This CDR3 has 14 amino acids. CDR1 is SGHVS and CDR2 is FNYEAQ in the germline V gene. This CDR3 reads CASSQGLASGELFF.

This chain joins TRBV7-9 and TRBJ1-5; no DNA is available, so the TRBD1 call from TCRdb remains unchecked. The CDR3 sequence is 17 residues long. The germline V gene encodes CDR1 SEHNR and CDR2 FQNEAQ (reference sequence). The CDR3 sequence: CASSSDRDGLSNQPQHF.

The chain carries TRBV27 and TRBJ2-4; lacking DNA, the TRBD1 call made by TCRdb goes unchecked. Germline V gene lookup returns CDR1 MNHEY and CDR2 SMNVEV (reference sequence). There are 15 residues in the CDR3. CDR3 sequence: CASSPRWDLKNIQYF.

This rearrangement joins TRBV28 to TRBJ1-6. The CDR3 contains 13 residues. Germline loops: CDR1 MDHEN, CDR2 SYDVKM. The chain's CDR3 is CASSRTDDSPLHF.

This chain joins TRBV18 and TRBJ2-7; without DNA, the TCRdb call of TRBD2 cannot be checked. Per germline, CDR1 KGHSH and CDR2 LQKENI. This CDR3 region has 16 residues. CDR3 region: CASSPAAGRGAYEQYF.

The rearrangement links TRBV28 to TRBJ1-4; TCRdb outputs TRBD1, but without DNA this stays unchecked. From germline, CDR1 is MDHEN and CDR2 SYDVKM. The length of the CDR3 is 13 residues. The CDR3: CASSPSTDEKLFF.

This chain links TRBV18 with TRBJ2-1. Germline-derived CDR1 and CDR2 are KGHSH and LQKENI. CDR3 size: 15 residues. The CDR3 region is CASSPPSKVRNEQFF.

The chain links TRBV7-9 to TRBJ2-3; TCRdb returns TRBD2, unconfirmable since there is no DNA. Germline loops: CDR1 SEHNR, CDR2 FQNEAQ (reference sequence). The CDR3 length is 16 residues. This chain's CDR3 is CASSPEAGPSTDTQYF.

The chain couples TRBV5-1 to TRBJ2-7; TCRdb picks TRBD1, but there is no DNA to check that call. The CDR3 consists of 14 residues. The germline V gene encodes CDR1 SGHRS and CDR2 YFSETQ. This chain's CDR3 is CDSRRYRETYEQYF.

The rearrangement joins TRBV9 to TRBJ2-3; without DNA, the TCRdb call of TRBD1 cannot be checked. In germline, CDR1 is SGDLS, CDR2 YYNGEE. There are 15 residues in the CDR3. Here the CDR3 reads CASSASGTSTDTQYF.

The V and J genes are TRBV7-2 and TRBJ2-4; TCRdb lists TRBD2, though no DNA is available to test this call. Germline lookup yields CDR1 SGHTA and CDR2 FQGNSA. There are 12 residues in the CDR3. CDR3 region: CASRLDIGIQYF.

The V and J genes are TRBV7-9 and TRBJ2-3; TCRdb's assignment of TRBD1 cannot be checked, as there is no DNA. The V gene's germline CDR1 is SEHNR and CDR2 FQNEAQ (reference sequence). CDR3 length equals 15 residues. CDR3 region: CASEYSSGRGDTQYF.

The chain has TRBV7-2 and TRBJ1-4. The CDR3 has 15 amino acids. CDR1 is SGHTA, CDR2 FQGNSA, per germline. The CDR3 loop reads CASSRKTATNEKLFF.

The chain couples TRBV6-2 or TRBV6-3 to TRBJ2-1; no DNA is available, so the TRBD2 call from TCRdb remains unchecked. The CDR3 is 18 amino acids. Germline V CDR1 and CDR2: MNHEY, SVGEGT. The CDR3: CASSSPGTSGLLGNEQFF.

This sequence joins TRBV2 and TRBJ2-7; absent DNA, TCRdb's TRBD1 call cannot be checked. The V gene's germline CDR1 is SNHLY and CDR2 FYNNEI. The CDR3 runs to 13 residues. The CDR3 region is CASIPDGSYEQYF.

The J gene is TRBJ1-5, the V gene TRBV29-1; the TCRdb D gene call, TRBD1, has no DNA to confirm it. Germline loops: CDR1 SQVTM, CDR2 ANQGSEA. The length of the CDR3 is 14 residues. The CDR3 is CSASGTGSNQPQHF.